The entry below describes one TCR beta chain. The antigen is unknown. At one end the junction does not follow the germline gene, possibly because of a read error. These data are taken from a study of blood T cells in healthy people across ages. Each donor's blood draw was around 9.2 milliliters of peripheral blood. Every sample gave at least 5 micrograms of total RNA when it was extracted. Through a sample-barcoded 5' primer and a J-beta primer mix, a second PCR was run for about 6 to 12 cycles. TCRdb reanalysed the 5' RACE reads using MiXCR and keeps one entry per CDR3 protein. The sample has fewer than 800,000 distinct CDR3 sequences; over 20% are singletons. The CDR3 consists of 15 residues. Per the germline V gene, CDR1 is KGHSH and CDR2 is LQKENI. Study conclusions and caveats: Age brought a roughly linear fall in TCR beta diversity measured per million T cells. Underestimates were what the diversity estimates from one million T cells were considered to be.

This clonotype originated in a man between 65 and 85 years old in good health. The chain joins TRBV18 to TRBJ2-4; D gene ambiguous. The specimen was blood. This chain's CDR3 is CTSSPPEIAKNIQYF. DNA for the CDR3: TGTACCAGCTCACCACCGGAGATAGCCAAAAACATTCAGTACTTC. Filled out from reference TRBV18 and TRBJ2-4, the complete variable domain reads NAGVMQNPRHLVRRRGQEARLRCSPMKGHSHVYWYRQLPEEGLKFMVYLQKENIIDESGMPKERFSAEFPKEGPSILRIQQVVRGDSAAYFCTSSPPEIAKNIQYFGAGTRLSVL.